This passage covers 14 T cell receptor beta chains from one sample sequenced in a study of neurological immune-mediated disorders. TCRdb re-analysed the 5' RACE reads in MiXCR, keeping a single row per CDR3 protein. The sample contains some 60,000 distinct CDR3 sequences, 3.5% to 4.5% of which appear only once. Source material: PBMCs. These receptor sequences come from a woman aged 45-65 years with multiple sclerosis.

This clonotype was seen ten or more times. The chain recombines TRBV20-1 with TRBJ1-1; weak D call: TRBD1 (5 bases). The CDR3 contains 15 residues. Germline CDR1 DFQATT, CDR2 SNEGSKA (reference sequence). Trimming stripped 3 bases from V and 0 bases from J, with 14 bases between. The CDR3 loop reads CSASYGTTMNTEAFF. In DNA, the CDR3 is TGCAGTGCTAGCTACGGGACGACCATGAACACTGAAGCTTTCTTT.

In this sample, this clonotype turned up many times. V is TRBV5-6 and J is TRBJ2-3; D is unclear. V was clipped by 5 bases and J by 0 bases, with 7 bases between them. The CDR3 runs 13 residues. Germline CDR1 reads SGHDT; CDR2 reads YYEEEE. CDR3 DNA sequence: TGTGCCAGCAGGCTAGGGAGCACAGATACGCAGTATTTT. This sequence encodes CASRLGSTDTQYF.

This clonotype was seen repeatedly, ten times or more. CDR3 sequence (DNA): TGTGCCACCAGCAGAGTAGCGGGAGGAAACAATGAGCAGTTCTTC. Protein sequence: CATSRVAGGNNEQFF. The J gene is TRBJ2-1, the V gene TRBV15, with 10 bases that match TRBD2. The V and J ends lost 1 base and 5 bases, in that order; junction bases with no gene match: 2. The CDR3 contains 15 residues. Germline lookup yields CDR1 LNHNV and CDR2 YYDKDF (reference sequence).

This clonotype was observed a few times. The chain couples TRBV5-6 to TRBJ2-4; 7 positions agree with TRBD1. Trimming removed 3 bases from V and 10 bases from J; junction bases left unmatched: 13. CDR3 length: 15 residues. Germline V gene sequence: CDR1 SGHDT, CDR2 YYEEEE. CDR3 nucleotides: TGTGCCAGCAGCTCCGTGAGGGGGCAGGGAAAAATTCAGTACTTC. Translated: CASSSVRGQGKIQYF.

This clonotype has more than one count but fewer than ten. The chain joins TRBV19 to TRBJ2-1; D might be TRBD1 (6 bases). V lost 6 bases, J lost 2 bases, and 8 bases lay in between. CDR3 length equals 13 residues. The V gene's germline CDR1 is LNHDA and CDR2 SQIVND (reference sequence). This CDR3 reads CASRRGTYNEQFF. CDR3 bases: TGTGCCAGTAGAAGGGGGACCTACAATGAGCAGTTCTTC. Variable domain in full (rest from reference TRBV19 and TRBJ2-1): DGGITQSPKYLFRKEGQNVTLSCEQNLNHDAMYWYRQDPGQGLRLIYYSQIVNDFQKGDIAEGYSVSREKKESFPLTVTSAQKNPTAFYLCASRRGTYNEQFFGPGTRLTVL.

This clonotype has a count of ten or more. The rearrangement uses TRBV4-3 and TRBJ2-6, with D tentatively TRBD2 (6 bases). V dropped 1 base and J dropped 2 bases, with 9 bases sitting between them. CDR1 LGHNA and CDR2 YSLEER come from the germline V gene. This CDR3 has 16 residues. The CDR3 sequence: CASSQVRETGANVLTF. The DNA of the CDR3 is TGCGCCAGCAGCCAAGTTCGGGAGACTGGGGCCAACGTCCTGACTTTC.

This clonotype was seen at least ten times. The CDR3 reads CASSAPSGRQNIQYF. The CDR3 coding sequence is TGTGCCAGCAGTGCACCTAGCGGGAGGCAAAACATTCAGTACTTC. The V call is TRBV28, the J call TRBJ2-4, with 11 nucleotides matching TRBD2. CDR1 is MDHEN and CDR2 is SYDVKM in the germline V gene. The CDR3 loop spans 15 amino acids. With V trimmed by 5 bases and J by 5 bases, 5 bases remained unmatched.

This clonotype was counted many times. The chain couples TRBV20-1 to TRBJ2-1, with D tentatively TRBD2 (5 bases). The CDR3 covers 13 residues. Germline V lookup: CDR1 DFQATT, CDR2 SNEGSKA (reference sequence). The V and J ends lost 5 bases and 1 base respectively, with 9 bases between them. CDR3 sequence: CSAPRTSYNEQFF. For the CDR3, the DNA is TGCAGTGCTCCTCGGACTTCCTACAATGAGCAGTTCTTC.

This clonotype showed up many times. This chain joins TRBV29-1 and TRBJ1-1; D unclear. The germline V and J ends were trimmed by 6 bases and 0 bases, with 14 bases remaining between them. The CDR3 has 14 amino acids. The germline gives CDR1 SQVTM, CDR2 ANQGSEA. The CDR3, as DNA: TGCAGCGTGTTAGGGAAGATCATGAACACTGAAGCTTTCTTT. This sequence encodes CSVLGKIMNTEAFF.

This clonotype was observed at least ten times. The chain couples TRBV12-3 or TRBV12-4 to TRBJ1-4; 7 bases match TRBD1. CDR3 length equals 14 residues. The trim removed 4 bases at V and 5 bases at J, leaving 4 bases unmatched. The CDR3 coding sequence is TGTGCCAGCAGTTCCGGGACAGCAAATGAAAAACTGTTTTTT. It encodes CASSSGTANEKLFF.

This clonotype was seen more than once but under ten times. The chain has TRBV3-1 and TRBJ2-2; the D is unclear. Germline V lookup: CDR1 LGHDT, CDR2 YNNKEL (reference sequence). This CDR3 is built from 15 residues. V shed 0 bases and J shed 5 bases, with 10 bases lying between them. The CDR3 is CASSQDITRTGELFF. For the CDR3, the DNA is TGTGCCAGCAGCCAAGACATCACCAGGACCGGGGAGCTGTTTTTT.

This clonotype was observed many times. This chain uses TRBV7-9 with TRBJ2-7; no reliable D call. Germline loops: CDR1 SEHNR, CDR2 FQNEAQ (reference sequence). The germline V and J ends were trimmed by 5 bases and 3 bases, with 8 bases remaining between them. The CDR3 contains 12 residues. In DNA, the CDR3 is TGTGCCAGCAGCCAATACATCTACGAGCAGTACTTC. It specifies CASSQYIYEQYF. Variable domain in full (rest from reference TRBV7-9 and TRBJ2-7): DTGVSQNPRHKITKRGQNVTFRCDPISEHNRLYWYRQTLGQGPEFLTYFQNEAQLEKSRLLSDRFSAERPKGSFSTLEIQRTEQGDSAMYLCASSQYIYEQYFGPGTRLTVT.

This clonotype showed up many times. The V gene is TRBV20-1, the J gene TRBJ2-1, with unresolved D. Germline V gives CDR1 DFQATT, CDR2 SNEGSKA (reference sequence). The CDR3 has 14 residues. The CDR3 DNA reads as TGCAGCGCCCCGGACGCCGGACCCCACAATGAGCAGTTCTTC. Translating gives CSAPDAGPHNEQFF.

This clonotype was seen repeatedly, ten times or more. This rearrangement joins TRBV7-2 to TRBJ2-7, with 13 bases identical to TRBD2. CDR3 length equals 17 residues. Germline V gene sequence: CDR1 SGHTA, CDR2 FQGNSA. V trimming: 5 bases; J trimming: 3 bases; junction bases outside the gene matches: 10. The CDR3 coding sequence is TGTGCCAGCAGCCTCGGACTAGCGGGAGATTTTGGCTACGAGCAGTACTTC. Amino acids: CASSLGLAGDFGYEQYF.